This T cell receptor (beta chain) derives from a study of cytomegalovirus exposure and HLA in healthy donors. Across the study: The use of the same platform for the 110 or so validation repertoires and the 600 to 700 first-cohort repertoires was reported by a later analysis.

Profiling relied on immunoSEQ multiplex PCR, and the TCRdb table lists in-frame clones only, not all of them. In the table there are 220,000 or so clones, approximately 80% of which are singletons. Concerning this clone itself: Its antigen is not known.

Overall study results and limits: Three of the chains that were CMV-associated were confirmed in vitro to be specific for CMV antigens. Associated with cytomegalovirus, according to the listing, were 164 TCR beta chains.

The length of the CDR3 is 13 residues. Germline assignment: CDR1 GTSNPN and CDR2 SVGIG (reference sequence). Trimming removed 0 bases at V and 2 bases at J, with 8 bases between. This sequence originates from a woman aged 25 to 45 in good health and CMV-seropositive. Specimen: PBMCs. This sequence joins TRBV30 and TRBJ2-7, with D hard to call. This CDR3 reads CAWSVRLAYEQYF. The DNA of the CDR3 is TGTGCCTGGAGTGTAAGGCTAGCCTACGAGCAGTACTTC.